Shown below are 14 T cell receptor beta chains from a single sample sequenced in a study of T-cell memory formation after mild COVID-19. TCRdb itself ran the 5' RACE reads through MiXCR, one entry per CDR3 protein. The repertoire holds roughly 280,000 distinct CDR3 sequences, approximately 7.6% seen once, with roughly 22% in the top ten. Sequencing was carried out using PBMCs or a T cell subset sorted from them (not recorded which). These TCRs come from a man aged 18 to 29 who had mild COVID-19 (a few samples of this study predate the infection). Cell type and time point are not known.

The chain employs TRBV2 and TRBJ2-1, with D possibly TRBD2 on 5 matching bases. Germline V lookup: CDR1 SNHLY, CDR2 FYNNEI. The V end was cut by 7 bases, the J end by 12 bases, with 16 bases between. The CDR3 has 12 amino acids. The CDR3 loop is CASKRLAEVQFF. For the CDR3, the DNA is TGTGCCAGCAAGAGGCTAGCCGAAGTGCAGTTCTTC.

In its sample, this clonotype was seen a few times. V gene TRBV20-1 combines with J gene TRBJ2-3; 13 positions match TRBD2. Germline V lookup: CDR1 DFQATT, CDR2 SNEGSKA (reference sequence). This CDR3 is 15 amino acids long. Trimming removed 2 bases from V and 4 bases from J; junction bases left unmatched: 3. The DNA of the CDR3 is TGCAGTGCTAGACCCGGGACTAGCGGGGCAGATACGCAGTATTTT. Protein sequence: CSARPGTSGADTQYF.

The CDR3 bases are TGTGCCAGCATCCCCGGGACAGGGCGCACCGGGGAGCTGTTTTTT. It translates to CASIPGTGRTGELFF. This chain links TRBV12-3 or TRBV12-4 with TRBJ2-2, with TRBD1 matching 9 bases. V lost 7 bases and J lost 4; bases outside the gene matches: 7. The CDR3 covers 15 residues.

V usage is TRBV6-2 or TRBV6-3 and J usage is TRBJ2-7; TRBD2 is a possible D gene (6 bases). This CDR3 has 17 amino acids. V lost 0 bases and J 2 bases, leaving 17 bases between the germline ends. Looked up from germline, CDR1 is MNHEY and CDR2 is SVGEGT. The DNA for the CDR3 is TGTGCCAGCAGTTACTCGATCAGCCAGCGGGCGACCTACGAGCAGTACTTC. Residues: CASSYSISQRATYEQYF.

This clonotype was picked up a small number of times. CDR3 DNA sequence: TGTGCCAGACGGGACAGGGAGGCCTATGGCTACACCTTC. Translating gives CARRDREAYGYTF. The rearrangement uses TRBV9 and TRBJ1-2; 9 bases map to TRBD1. The length of the CDR3 is 13 residues. Losses at the gene ends were 8 bases for V and 4 bases for J; bases not matched to a gene: 6. CDR1 and CDR2 (germline): SGDLS, YYNGEE.

The CDR3 DNA reads as TGTGCCAGCAGTCCCTCGGGGATCTGGTCTTATGGCTACACCTTC. Translation gives CASSPSGIWSYGYTF. The V call is TRBV28, the J call TRBJ1-2, with no clear D. Germline CDR1 reads MDHEN; CDR2 reads SYDVKM. V was clipped by 5 bases and J by 5 bases, with 18 bases between them. The CDR3 covers 15 residues.

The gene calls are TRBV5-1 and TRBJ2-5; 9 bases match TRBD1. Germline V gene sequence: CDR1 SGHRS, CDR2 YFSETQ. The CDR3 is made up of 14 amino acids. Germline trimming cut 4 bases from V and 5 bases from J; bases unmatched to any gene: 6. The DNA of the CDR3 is TGCGCCAGCAGCCTACAGGGGGCGTGGGAGACCCAGTACTTC. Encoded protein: CASSLQGAWETQYF.

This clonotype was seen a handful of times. The CDR3 DNA sequence: TGTGCCAGCAGCTCGCTTTTTGCTTCACCCCTCCACTTT. Translation: CASSSLFASPLHF. The chain is built from TRBV28 and TRBJ1-6; the D is unclear. This CDR3 is built from 13 residues. Trimming cost V 6 bases and J 9 bases, with 12 bases left between them. The V gene's germline CDR1 is MDHEN and CDR2 SYDVKM.

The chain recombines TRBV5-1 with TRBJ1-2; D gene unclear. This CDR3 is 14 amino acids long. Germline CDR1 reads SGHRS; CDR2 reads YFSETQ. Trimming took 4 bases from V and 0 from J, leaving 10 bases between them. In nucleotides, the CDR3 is TGCGCCAGCAGCGTTGCGACACCTAACTATGGCTACACCTTC. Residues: CASSVATPNYGYTF.

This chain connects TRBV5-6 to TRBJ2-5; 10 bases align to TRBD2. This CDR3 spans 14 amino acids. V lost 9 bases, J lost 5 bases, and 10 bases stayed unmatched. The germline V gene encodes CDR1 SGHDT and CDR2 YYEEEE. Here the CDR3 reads CATQLAGLRETQYF. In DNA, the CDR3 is TGTGCCACACAACTAGCGGGGCTTCGGGAGACCCAGTACTTC.

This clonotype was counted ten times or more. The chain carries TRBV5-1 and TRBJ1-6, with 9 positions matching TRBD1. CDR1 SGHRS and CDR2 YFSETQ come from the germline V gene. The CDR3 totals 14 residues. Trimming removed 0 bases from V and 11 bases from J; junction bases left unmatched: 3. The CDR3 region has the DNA TGCGCCAGCAGCTTGGTGGGACAGGGTCCACCCCTCCACTTT. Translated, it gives CASSLVGQGPPLHF.

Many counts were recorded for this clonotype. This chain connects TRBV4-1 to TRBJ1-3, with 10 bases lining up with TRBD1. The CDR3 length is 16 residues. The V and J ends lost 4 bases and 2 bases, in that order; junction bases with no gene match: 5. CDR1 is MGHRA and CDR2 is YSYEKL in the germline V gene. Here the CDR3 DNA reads TGCGCCAGCAGCCGTGGACAGGGGGGTACTGGAAACACCATATATTTT. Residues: CASSRGQGGTGNTIYF.

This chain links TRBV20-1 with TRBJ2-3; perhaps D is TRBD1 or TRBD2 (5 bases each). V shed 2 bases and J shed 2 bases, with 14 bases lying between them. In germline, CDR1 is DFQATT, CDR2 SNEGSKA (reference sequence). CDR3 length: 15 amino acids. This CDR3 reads CSARSTGRITDTQYF. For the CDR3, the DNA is TGCAGTGCTAGATCAACGGGACGGATCACAGATACGCAGTATTTT.

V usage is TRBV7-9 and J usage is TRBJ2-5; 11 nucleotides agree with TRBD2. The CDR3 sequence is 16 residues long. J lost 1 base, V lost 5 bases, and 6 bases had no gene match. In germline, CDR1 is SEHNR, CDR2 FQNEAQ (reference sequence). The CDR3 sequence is CASSPGLAGFQETQYF. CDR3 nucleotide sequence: TGTGCCAGCAGCCCCGGACTAGCGGGCTTCCAAGAGACCCAGTACTTC.